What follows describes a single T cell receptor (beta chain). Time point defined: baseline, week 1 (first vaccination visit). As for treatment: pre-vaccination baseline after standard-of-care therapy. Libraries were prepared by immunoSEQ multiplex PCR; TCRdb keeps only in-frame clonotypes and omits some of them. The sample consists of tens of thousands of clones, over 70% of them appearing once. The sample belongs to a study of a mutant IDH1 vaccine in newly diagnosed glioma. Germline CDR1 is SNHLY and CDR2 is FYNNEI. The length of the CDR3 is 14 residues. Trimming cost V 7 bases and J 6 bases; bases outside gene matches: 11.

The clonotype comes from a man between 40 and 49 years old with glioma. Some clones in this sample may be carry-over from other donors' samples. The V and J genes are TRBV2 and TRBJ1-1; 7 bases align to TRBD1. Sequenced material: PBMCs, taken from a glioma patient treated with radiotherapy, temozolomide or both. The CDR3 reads CASTIEGAGSEAFF. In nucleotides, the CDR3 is TGTGCCAGCACCATAGAGGGGGCGGGATCTGAAGCTTTCTTT. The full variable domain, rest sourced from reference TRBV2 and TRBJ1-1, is EPEVTQTPSHQVTQMGQEVILRCVPISNHLYFYWYRQILGQKVEFLVSFYNNEISEKSEIFDDQFSVERPDGSNFTLKIRSTKLEDSAMYFCASTIEGAGSEAFFGQGTRLTVV.